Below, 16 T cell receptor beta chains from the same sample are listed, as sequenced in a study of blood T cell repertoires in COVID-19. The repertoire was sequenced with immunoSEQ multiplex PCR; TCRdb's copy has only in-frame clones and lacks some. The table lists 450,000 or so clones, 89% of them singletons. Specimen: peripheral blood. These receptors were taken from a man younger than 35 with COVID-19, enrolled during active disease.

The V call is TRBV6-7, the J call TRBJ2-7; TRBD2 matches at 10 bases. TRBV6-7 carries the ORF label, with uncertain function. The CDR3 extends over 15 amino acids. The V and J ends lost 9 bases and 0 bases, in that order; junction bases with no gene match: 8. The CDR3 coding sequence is TGTGCCAGTGCGAAAAAGCGGGAGGGCTCCTACGAGCAGTACTTC. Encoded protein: CASAKKREGSYEQYF.

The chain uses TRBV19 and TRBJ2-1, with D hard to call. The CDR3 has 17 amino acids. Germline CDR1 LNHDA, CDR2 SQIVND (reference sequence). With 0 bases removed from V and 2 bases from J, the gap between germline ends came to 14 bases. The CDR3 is CASSIDRPLSAYNEQFF. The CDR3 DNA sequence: TGTGCCAGTAGTATAGACCGACCCCTAAGCGCCTACAATGAGCAGTTCTTC.

CDR3 in DNA: TGTGCCAGCAGCTTGGGCCAGGGGGGAGTTGACATTCAGTACTTC. Translating gives CASSLGQGGVDIQYF. The V and J genes are TRBV5-6 and TRBJ2-4; D may be TRBD1 (7 bases). CDR1 and CDR2 from the germline V gene are SGHDT and YYEEEE. With 0 bases removed from V and 8 bases from J, the gap between germline ends came to 15 bases. The length of the CDR3 is 15 residues.

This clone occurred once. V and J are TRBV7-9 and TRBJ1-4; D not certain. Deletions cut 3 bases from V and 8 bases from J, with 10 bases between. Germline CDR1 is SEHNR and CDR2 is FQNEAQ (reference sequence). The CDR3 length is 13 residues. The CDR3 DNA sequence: TGTGCCAGCAGCTTCCCTCCCTTGGAAAAACTGTTTTTT. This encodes CASSFPPLEKLFF.

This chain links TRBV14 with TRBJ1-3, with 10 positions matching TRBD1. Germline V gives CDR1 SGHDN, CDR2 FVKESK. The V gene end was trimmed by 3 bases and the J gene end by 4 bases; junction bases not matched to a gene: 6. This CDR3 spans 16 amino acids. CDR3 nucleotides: TGTGCCAGCAGCCAGAGACAGGGGGCATCGGGAAACACCATATATTTT. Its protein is CASSQRQGASGNTIYF.

The DNA of the CDR3 is TGTGCCAGCAGCTTACGGTCGGGGACAGGGGGCCGACGAGGTGAAGCTTTCTTT. Its translation is CASSLRSGTGGRRGEAFF. V is TRBV7-8 and J is TRBJ1-1, with 12 bases aligning to TRBD1. V shed 2 bases, J shed 7 bases, and the junction held 14 bases outside the gene matches. The CDR3 is 18 residues long. Per the germline V gene, CDR1 is SGHVS and CDR2 is FQNEAQ. Variable domain in full (rest from reference TRBV7-8 and TRBJ1-1): GAGVSQSPRYKVAKRGQDVALRCDPISGHVSLFWYQQALGQGPEFLTYFQNEAQLDKSGLPSDRFFAERPEGSVSTLKIQRTQQEDSAVYLCASSLRSGTGGRRGEAFFGQGTRLTVV.

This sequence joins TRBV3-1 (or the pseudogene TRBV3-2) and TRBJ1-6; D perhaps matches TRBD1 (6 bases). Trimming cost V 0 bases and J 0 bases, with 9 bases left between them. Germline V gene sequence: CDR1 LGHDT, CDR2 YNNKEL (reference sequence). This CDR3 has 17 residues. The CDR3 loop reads CASSQETGSSYNSPLHF. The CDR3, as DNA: TGTGCCAGCAGCCAAGAAACAGGGAGCTCCTATAATTCACCCCTCCACTTT.

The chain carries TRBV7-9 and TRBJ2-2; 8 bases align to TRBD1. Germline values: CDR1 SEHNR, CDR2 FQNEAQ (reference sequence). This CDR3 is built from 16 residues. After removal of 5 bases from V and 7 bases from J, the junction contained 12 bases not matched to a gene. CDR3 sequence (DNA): TGTGCCAGCAGCACCCGGGACAGGTATACGTACGGGGAGCTGTTTTTT. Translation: CASSTRDRYTYGELFF.

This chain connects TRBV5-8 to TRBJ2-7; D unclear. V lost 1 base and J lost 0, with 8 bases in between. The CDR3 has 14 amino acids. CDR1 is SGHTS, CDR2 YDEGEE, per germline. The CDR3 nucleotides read TGTGCCAGCAGCTTGAACTTCTACTCCTACGAGCAGTACTTC. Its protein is CASSLNFYSYEQYF.

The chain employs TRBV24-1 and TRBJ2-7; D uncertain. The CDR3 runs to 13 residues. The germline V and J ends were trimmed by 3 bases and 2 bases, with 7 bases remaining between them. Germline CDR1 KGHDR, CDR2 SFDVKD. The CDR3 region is CATSDGATYEQYF. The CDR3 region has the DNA TGTGCCACCAGTGATGGAGCTACCTACGAGCAGTACTTC.

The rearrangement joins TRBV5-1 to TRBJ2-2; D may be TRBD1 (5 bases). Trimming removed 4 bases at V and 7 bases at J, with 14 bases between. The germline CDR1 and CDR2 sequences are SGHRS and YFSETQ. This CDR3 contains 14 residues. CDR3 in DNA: TGCGCCAGCAGCACCGTGACAGTCGGCGGGGAGCTGTTTTTT. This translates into CASSTVTVGGELFF. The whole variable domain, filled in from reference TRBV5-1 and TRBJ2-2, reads KAGVTQTPRYLIKTRGQQVTLSCSPISGHRSVSWYQQTPGQGLQFLFEYFSETQRNKGNFPGRFSGRQFSNSRSEMNVSTLELGDSALYLCASSTVTVGGELFFGEGSRLTVL.

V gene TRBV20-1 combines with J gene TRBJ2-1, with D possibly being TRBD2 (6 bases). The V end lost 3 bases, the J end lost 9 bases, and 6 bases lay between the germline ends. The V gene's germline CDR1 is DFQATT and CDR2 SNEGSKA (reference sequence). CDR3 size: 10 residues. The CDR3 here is CSASGGEQFF. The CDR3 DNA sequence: TGCAGTGCTAGCGGGGGTGAGCAGTTCTTC.

The CDR3 nucleotides are TGTGCCAGCAGTTACTCGAGGTGGACCGCCGTAGGGGACCTCCACTTT. The encoded protein is CASSYSRWTAVGDLHF. The genes are TRBV6-5 and TRBJ1-6; D is perhaps TRBD1 (5 bases). V was trimmed by 0 bases and J by 15 bases, leaving 21 bases between them. The CDR3 is made up of 16 amino acids. CDR1 and CDR2 from the germline V gene are MNHEY and SVGAGI.

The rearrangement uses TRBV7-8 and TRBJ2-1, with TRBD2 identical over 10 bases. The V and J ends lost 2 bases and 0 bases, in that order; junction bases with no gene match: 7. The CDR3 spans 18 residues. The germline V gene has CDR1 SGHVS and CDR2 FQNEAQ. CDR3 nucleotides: TGTGCCAGCAGCTTACCTACTAGCGGGGCGAGCTCCTACAATGAGCAGTTCTTC. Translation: CASSLPTSGASSYNEQFF.

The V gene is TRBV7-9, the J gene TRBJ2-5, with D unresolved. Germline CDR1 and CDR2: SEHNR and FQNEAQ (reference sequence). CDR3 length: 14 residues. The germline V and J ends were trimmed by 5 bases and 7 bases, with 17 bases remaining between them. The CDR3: CASSPERGQRTQYF. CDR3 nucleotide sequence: TGTGCCAGCAGCCCCGAACGCGGTCAAAGGACCCAGTACTTC.

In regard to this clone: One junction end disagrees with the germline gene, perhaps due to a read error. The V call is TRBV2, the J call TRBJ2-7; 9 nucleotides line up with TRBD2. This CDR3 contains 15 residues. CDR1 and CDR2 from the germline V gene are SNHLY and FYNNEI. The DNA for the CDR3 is TGTGCCAGCGGTGAGGGGCGGGGGGGCCTCCACGAGCAGTACTTC. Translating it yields CASGEGRGGLHEQYF. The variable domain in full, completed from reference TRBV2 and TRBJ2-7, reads EPEVTQTPSHQVTQMGQEVILRCVPISNHLYFYWYRQILGQKVEFLVSFYNNEISEKSEIFDDQFSVERPDGSNFTLKIRSTKLEDSAMYFCASGEGRGGLHEQYFGPGTRLTVT.